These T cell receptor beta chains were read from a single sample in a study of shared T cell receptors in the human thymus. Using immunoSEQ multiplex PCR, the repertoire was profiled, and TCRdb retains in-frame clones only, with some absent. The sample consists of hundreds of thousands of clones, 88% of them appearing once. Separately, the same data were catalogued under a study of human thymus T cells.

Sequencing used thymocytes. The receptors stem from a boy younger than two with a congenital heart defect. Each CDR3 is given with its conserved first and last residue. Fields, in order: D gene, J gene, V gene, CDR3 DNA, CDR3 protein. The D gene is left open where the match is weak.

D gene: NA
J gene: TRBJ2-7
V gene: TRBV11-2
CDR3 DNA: TGTGCCAGCAGCTGGCCCGAGGGCTCCCCCTACGAGCAGTACTTC
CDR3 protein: CASSWPEGSPYEQYF

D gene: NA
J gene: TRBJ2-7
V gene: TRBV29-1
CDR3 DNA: TGCAGCGTCCGAGGGGGGGCTTTCTACGAGCAGTACTTC
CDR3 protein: CSVRGGAFYEQYF

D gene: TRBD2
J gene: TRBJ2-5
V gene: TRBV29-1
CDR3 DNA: TGCAGCGTTGAAACCGGGACTAGCGTTAAAGCGGGCGAGACCCAGTACTTC
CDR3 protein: CSVETGTSVKAGETQYF

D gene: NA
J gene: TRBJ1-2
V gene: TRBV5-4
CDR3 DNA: TGTGCCAGCAGCCAAGGACAGCTAATAGATGACTTCTATGGCTACACCTTC
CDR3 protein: CASSQGQLIDDFYGYTF

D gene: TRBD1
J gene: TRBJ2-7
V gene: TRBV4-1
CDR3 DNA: TGCGCCAGCAGCCTCGCTGGGACAGGGTTCGACGAGCAGTACTTC
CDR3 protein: CASSLAGTGFDEQYF

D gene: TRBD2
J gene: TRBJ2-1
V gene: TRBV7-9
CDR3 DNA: TGTGCCAGCAGCTTCCAAGGACTAGCGGGATACGATGAGCAGTTCTTC
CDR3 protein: CASSFQGLAGYDEQFF

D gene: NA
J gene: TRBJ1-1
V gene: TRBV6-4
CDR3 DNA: TGTGCCAGCAGTGACTTTTTCGGGACTGAAGCTTTCTTT
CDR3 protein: CASSDFFGTEAFF

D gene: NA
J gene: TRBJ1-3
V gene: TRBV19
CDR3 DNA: TGTGCCAGTAGTATGGTCTGGGCAGGCGAGTCTGGAAACACCATATATTTT
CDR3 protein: CASSMVWAGESGNTIYF

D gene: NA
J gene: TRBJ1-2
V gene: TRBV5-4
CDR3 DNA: TGTGCCAGCAGCTTGTTCCTCCCGGACTTTCCCTCAGCTAACTATGGCTACACCTTC
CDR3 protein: CASSLFLPDFPSANYGYTF

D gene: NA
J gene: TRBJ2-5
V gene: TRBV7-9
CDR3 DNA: TGTGCCAGCAGCTTCACTAGTCTTCTCTACACGGATCAAGAGACCCAGTACTTC
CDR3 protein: CASSFTSLLYTDQETQYF

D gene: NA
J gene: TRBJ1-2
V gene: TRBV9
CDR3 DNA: TGTGCCAGCAGCCCCGCGAGGTTTGCCTATGGCTACACCTTC
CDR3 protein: CASSPARFAYGYTF